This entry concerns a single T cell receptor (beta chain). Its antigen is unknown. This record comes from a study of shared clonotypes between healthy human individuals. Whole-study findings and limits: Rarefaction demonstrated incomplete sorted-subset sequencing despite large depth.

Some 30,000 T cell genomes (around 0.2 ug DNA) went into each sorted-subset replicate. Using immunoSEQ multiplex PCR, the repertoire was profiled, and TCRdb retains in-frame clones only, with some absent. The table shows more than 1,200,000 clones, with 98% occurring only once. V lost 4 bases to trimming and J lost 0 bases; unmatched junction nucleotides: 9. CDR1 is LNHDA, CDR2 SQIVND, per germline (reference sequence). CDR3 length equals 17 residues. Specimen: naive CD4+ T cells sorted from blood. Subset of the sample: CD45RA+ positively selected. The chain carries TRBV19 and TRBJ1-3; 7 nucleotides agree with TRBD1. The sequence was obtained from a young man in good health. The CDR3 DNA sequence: TGTGCCAGTAGTAAAGGGACAGCGAACCTCTCTGGAAACACCATATATTTT. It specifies CASSKGTANLSGNTIYF.